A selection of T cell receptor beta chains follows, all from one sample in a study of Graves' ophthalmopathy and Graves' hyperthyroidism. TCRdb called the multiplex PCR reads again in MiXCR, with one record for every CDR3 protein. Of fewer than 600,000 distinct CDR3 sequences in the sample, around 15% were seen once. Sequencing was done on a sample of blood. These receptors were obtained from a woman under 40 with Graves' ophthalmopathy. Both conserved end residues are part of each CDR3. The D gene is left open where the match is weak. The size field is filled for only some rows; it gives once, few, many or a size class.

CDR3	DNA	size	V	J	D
CASSYDNSLREQYF	TGTGCCAGCAGTTACGATAACAGCTTAAGGGAGCAGTACTTC	many	TRBV6-5	TRBJ2-7	-
CASRPGGSFTGELFF	TGTGCCAGCAGACCAGGGGGCTCATTTACCGGGGAGCTGTTTTTT	few	TRBV6-1	TRBJ2-2	TRBD1
CASSLDYGRGYGYTF	TGTGCCAGCAGCTTAGATTACGGAAGAGGGTATGGCTACACCTTC	few	TRBV11-2	TRBJ1-2	-
CASSTSSSRYEQYF	TGTGCCAGTAGTACATCTAGCTCACGCTACGAGCAGTACTTC	many	TRBV19	TRBJ2-7	-
CASSFNPGGAETQYF	TGTGCCAGCAGCTTTAACCCGGGAGGGGCAGAGACCCAGTACTTC	few	TRBV5-5	TRBJ2-5	TRBD2
CASSFSPDISYEQYF	TGTGCCAGCAGCTTTAGCCCGGACATCTCCTACGAGCAGTACTTC	many	TRBV11-1	TRBJ2-7	-
CAIRDRVNTEAFF	TGTGCCATCAGGGACAGGGTGAACACTGAAGCTTTCTTT	many	TRBV10-3	TRBJ1-1	TRBD1
CASSPDIASSYEQYF	TGTGCCAGCAGTCCGGACATCGCGAGCTCCTACGAGCAGTACTTC	-	TRBV6-2/TRBV6-3	TRBJ2-7	-
CASNPGGGGGETQYF	TGTGCCAGCAACCCAGGGGGTGGGGGAGGAGAGACCCAGTACTTC	many	TRBV7-8	TRBJ2-5	-
CASSSQGSSGNTIYF	TGCGCCAGCAGCTCACAGGGGAGCTCTGGAAACACCATATATTTT	many	TRBV5-1	TRBJ1-3	TRBD1
CASSLSRGPYEQYF	TGTGCCAGCAGTCTATCTCGGGGGCCCTACGAGCAGTACTTC	-	TRBV27	TRBJ2-7	-
CATSDPGTSGESSYNEQFF	TGTGCCACCAGTGACCCCGGGACTAGCGGGGAGAGCTCCTACAATGAGCAGTTCTTC	-	TRBV24-1	TRBJ2-1	TRBD2
CSARDRGRSTEAFF	TGCAGTGCTAGAGACAGGGGGCGAAGCACTGAAGCTTTCTTT	many	TRBV20-1	TRBJ1-1	TRBD1
CASSSMGGRGNGPTQYF	TGTGCCAGCAGCTCGATGGGGGGTCGGGGAAATGGACCCACCCAGTACTTC	many	TRBV11-1	TRBJ2-5	-
CASRTGDYGYTF	TGTGCCAGCCGGACAGGAGACTATGGCTACACCTTC	many	TRBV6-2/TRBV6-3	TRBJ1-2	TRBD1
CASSYWQGYEQYF	TGTGCCAGCAGTTACTGGCAGGGCTACGAGCAGTACTTC	many	TRBV6-5	TRBJ2-7	-
CASSEFSQGWYEQYF	TGTGCCAGCAGTGAGTTTTCCCAGGGGTGGTACGAGCAGTACTTC	many	TRBV6-1	TRBJ2-7	-
CASSLTIHNSQPQHF	TGTGCCAGCAGTTTAACAATCCATAATAGCCAGCCCCAGCATTTT	-	TRBV28	TRBJ1-5	-
CSVEWSYGYTF	TGCAGCGTTGAGTGGAGCTATGGCTACACCTTC	many	TRBV29-1	TRBJ1-2	-
CASSQVGTSGNTIYF	TGCGCCAGCAGCCAAGTGGGGACATCTGGAAACACCATATATTTT	few	TRBV4-1	TRBJ1-3	-
CASKKGVLRRVDQETQYF	TGTGCCAGCAAGAAGGGGGTCCTCCGGAGGGTGGATCAAGAGACCCAGTACTTC	-	TRBV2	TRBJ2-5	-
CAWEMGYSPTEAFF	TGTGCCTGGGAAATGGGGTACAGTCCCACTGAAGCTTTCTTT	many	TRBV30	TRBJ1-1	-
CASSFTSRETQYF	TGTGCCAGCAGTTTCACTAGCAGGGAGACCCAGTACTTC	few	TRBV11-2	TRBJ2-5	-
CASSVESGLGNTIYF	TGTGCCAGCAGCGTTGAGAGCGGATTAGGAAACACCATATATTTT	many	TRBV9	TRBJ1-3	-
CASTGTADYEQYF	TGCGCCAGCACCGGGACAGCGGACTACGAGCAGTACTTC	-	TRBV5-1	TRBJ2-7	TRBD1
CAGRPGQDVNQPQHF	TGTGCCGGCAGACCTGGACAGGACGTAAATCAGCCCCAGCATTTT	many	TRBV12-3/TRBV12-4	TRBJ1-5	TRBD1
CASTPIGQGRLEETQYF	TGTGCCAGCACCCCAATCGGACAGGGGAGGTTGGAGGAGACCCAGTACTTC	many	TRBV7-9	TRBJ2-5	TRBD1
CASRFGRGTGELFF	TGTGCCAGCAGGTTCGGTAGAGGGACCGGGGAGCTGTTTTTT	many	TRBV12-3/TRBV12-4	TRBJ2-2	-
CASSIWTESPLHF	TGCGCCAGCAGCATATGGACAGAATCACCCCTCCACTTT	many	TRBV5-1	TRBJ1-6	-
CASSGLDRGGNQPQHF	TGTGCCAGCAGTGGGCTAGACAGGGGTGGCAATCAGCCCCAGCATTTT	many	TRBV12-3/TRBV12-4	TRBJ1-5	TRBD1
CASSLVFWGSSNQPQHF	TGTGCCAGCAGCTTAGTTTTTTGGGGGTCGAGCAATCAGCCCCAGCATTTT	many	TRBV11-2	TRBJ1-5	-
CATQGNSNQPQHF	TGTGCCACACAGGGTAATAGCAATCAGCCCCAGCATTTT	many	TRBV28	TRBJ1-5	-
CASSVTTGGTEAFF	TGTGCCAGCAGCGTAACGACAGGGGGCACTGAAGCTTTCTTT	many	TRBV11-2	TRBJ1-1	TRBD1
CASSQDWKGASLGNTIYF	TGCGCCAGCAGCCAAGATTGGAAGGGGGCAAGCCTTGGAAACACCATATATTTT	many	TRBV4-1	TRBJ1-3	TRBD1
CASTEGTNSYEQCF	TGTGCCAGCACCGAGGGTACCAACTCCTACGAGCAGTGCTTC	few	TRBV6-1	TRBJ2-7	-
CASSRSGQANSPLHF	TGTGCCAGCAGTCGATCCGGACAGGCCAATTCACCCCTCCACTTT	many	TRBV6-1	TRBJ1-6	TRBD1
CASSYRRGGRSRETQYF	TGTGCCAGCAGTTACCGGCGGGGGGGCAGGAGTCGAGAGACCCAGTACTTC	many	TRBV6-2/TRBV6-3	TRBJ2-5	TRBD2
CASTPTETYEQYF	TGTGCCAGCACCCCGACAGAGACCTACGAGCAGTACTTC	many	TRBV6-2/TRBV6-3	TRBJ2-7	-
CASSWNTRLFQETQYF	TGTGCCAGCAGCTGGAATACGCGCCTATTTCAAGAGACCCAGTACTTC	many	TRBV7-2	TRBJ2-5	-
CATSLEGGNTEAFF	TGTGCCACCTCCCTTGAGGGGGGGAACACTGAAGCTTTCTTT	many	TRBV2	TRBJ1-1	-
CATSTGKDKETQYF	TGTGCCACCTCTACCGGGAAAGACAAAGAGACCCAGTACTTC	many	TRBV24-1	TRBJ2-5	-
CASSPAGGGETQYF	TGCGCCAGCAGCCCAGCGGGAGGTGGCGAGACCCAGTACTTC	many	TRBV5-1	TRBJ2-5	TRBD2
CASSIGTSEQETQYF	TGTGCCAGCAGCATCGGGACTAGCGAACAAGAGACCCAGTACTTC	many	TRBV11-3	TRBJ2-5	TRBD2